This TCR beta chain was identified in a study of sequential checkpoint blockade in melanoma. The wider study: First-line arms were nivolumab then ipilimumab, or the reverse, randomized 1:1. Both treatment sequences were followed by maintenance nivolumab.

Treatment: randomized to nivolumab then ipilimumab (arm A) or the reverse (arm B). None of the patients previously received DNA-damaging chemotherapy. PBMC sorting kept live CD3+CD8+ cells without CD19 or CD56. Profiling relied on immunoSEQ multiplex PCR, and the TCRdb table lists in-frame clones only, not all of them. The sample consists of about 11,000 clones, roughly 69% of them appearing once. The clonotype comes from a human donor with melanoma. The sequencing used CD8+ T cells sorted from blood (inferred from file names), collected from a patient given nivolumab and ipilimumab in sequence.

The CDR3 spells CASSYYGRPTPNTGELFF. The CDR3 nucleotides are TGCGCCAGCAGCTATTACGGGAGACCGACGCCGAACACCGGGGAGCTGTTTTTT. V usage is TRBV5-1 and J usage is TRBJ2-2; D perhaps matches TRBD2 (6 bases). CDR3 length: 18 residues. Trimming left V 3 bases short and J 0 bases short, with 18 bases between. Germline V gene sequence: CDR1 SGHRS, CDR2 YFSETQ.